This T cell receptor beta chain was sequenced for a study of T cell repertoires in cytomegalovirus infection. TCRdb re-called the reads through MiXCR, storing one row per CDR3 protein. The table lists some 350,000 distinct CDR3 sequences, roughly 18% of them singletons. The V and J ends lost 3 bases and 2 bases respectively, with 13 bases between them. The CDR3 is made up of 14 amino acids. The V gene's germline CDR1 is DFQATT and CDR2 SNEGSKA (reference sequence). The V call is TRBV20-1, the J call TRBJ2-5, with D uncertain. This TCR derives from a human donor in good health (CMV status not recorded). Some clones in this sample may be carry-over from other donors' samples. Sequenced: PBMCs. CDR3 coding DNA: TGCAGTGCTAGGGGATTTGGGCGGCAAGAGACCCAGTACTTC. This gives the protein CSARGFGRQETQYF.